This T cell receptor beta chain was captured in a study of T-cell reconstitution after alpha-beta-depleted transplantation in children. Germline values: CDR1 LGHDT, CDR2 YNNKEL (reference sequence). The CDR3 has 12 residues. Trimming removed 3 bases from V and 5 bases from J, with 6 bases in between. As it was prepared, the TCRbeta library received unique molecular identifiers. MiXCR, applied by TCRdb to the PCR reads, yields one record per CDR3 protein. The repertoire holds under 400,000 distinct CDR3 sequences, with more than 20% as singletons. This sequence originates from a male patient aged 10-17 years who had a stem cell transplant for acute lymphoblastic leukemia, so the T cells may come from the graft donor. This sequence joins TRBV3-1 and TRBJ2-3, with no clear D. This specimen was PBMCs, mostly from graft donor cells, taken 180 days after TCRalphabeta/CD19-depleted stem cell transplant. CDR3 coding DNA: TGTGCCAGCAGCCATCCTCGAGATACGCAGTATTTT. It encodes CASSHPRDTQYF.